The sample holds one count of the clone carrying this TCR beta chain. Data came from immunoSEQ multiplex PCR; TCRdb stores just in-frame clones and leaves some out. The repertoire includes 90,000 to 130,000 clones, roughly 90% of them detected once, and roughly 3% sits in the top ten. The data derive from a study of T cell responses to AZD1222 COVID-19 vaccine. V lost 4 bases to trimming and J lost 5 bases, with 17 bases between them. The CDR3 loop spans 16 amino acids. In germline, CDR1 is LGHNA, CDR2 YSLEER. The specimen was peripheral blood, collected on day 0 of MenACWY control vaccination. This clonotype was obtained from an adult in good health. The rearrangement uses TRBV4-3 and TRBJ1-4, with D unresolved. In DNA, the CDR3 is TGCGCCAGCAGCCTACCCCCAACGGGTACCAATGAAAAACTGTTTTTT. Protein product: CASSLPPTGTNEKLFF.